This T cell receptor (beta chain) appears in the sequencing data of a study of blood T cell repertoires in COVID-19. CDR1 and CDR2 from the germline V gene are LGHNT and FRNRAP. CDR3 length: 16 residues. The V gene end was trimmed by 6 bases and the J gene end by 2 bases; junction bases not matched to a gene: 10. TCRdb keeps only in-frame clones here, not all; method: immunoSEQ multiplex PCR. This sample yields around 250,000 clones, of which approximately 84% are seen a single time; about 15% belongs to the top ten. This clone was detected only once. The TCR was taken from a man aged 40-49 years who had recovered from COVID-19. This rearrangement joins TRBV12-5 to TRBJ2-1, with 7 bases identical to TRBD2. Sequenced material: PBMCs or T cells enriched from blood (not recorded which). CDR3 region: CASGSGGTNAYNEQFF. The CDR3, as DNA: TGTGCTAGTGGGTCTGGCGGGACTAACGCCTACAATGAGCAGTTCTTC.